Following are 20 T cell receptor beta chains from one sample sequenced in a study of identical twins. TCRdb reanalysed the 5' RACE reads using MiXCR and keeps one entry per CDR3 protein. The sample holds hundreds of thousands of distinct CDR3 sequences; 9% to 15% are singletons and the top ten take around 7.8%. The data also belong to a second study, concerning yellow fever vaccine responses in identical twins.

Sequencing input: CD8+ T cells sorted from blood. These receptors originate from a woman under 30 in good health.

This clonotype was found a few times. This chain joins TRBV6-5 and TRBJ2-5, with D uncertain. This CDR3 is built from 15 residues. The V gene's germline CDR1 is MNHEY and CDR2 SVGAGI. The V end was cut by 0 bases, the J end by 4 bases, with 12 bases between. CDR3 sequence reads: CASSYSDGERETQYF. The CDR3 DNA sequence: TGTGCCAGCAGTTACTCTGACGGAGAGAGAGAGACCCAGTACTTC.

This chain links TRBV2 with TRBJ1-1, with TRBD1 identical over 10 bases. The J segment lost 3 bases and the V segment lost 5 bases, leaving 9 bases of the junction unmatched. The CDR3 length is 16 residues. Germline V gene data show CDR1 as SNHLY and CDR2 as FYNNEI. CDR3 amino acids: CASSHSRGQGYTEAFF. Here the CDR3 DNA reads TGTGCCAGCAGTCACTCACGGGGACAGGGGTACACTGAAGCTTTCTTT.

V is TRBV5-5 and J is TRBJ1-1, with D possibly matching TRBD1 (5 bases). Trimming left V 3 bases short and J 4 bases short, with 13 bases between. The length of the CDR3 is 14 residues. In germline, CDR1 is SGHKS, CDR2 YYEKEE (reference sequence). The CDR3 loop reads CASSSFGALTEAFF. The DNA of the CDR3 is TGTGCCAGCAGCTCCTTCGGGGCGCTCACTGAAGCTTTCTTT.

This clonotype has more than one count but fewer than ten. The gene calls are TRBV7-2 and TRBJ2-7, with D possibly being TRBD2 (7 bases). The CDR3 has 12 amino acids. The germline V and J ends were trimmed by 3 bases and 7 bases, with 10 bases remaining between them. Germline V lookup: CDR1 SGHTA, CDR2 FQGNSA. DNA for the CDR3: TGTGCCAGCAGCTTCGGGGGGCTAGAGCAGTACGTC. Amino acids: CASSFGGLEQYV.

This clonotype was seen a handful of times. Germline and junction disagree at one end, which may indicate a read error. CDR3 residues: CARSLVAWERASGWNEQFF. CDR3 DNA sequence: TGTGCCCGCAGTTTGGTTGCTTGGGAGCGGGCGTCGGGTTGGAATGAGCAGTTCTTC. The rearrangement links TRBV12-3 or TRBV12-4 to TRBJ2-1; weak D call: TRBD2 (6 bases). The CDR3 totals 19 residues.

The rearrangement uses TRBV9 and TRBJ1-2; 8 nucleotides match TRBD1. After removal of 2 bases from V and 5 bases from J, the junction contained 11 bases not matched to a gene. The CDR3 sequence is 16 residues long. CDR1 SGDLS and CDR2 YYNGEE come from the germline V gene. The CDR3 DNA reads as TGTGCCAGCAGCGTCGAATCCGGGACAGGAATGTATGGCTACACCTTC. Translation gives CASSVESGTGMYGYTF. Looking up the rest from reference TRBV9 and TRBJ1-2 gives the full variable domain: DSGVTQTPKHLITATGQRVTLRCSPRSGDLSVYWYQQSLDQGLQFLIQYYNGEERAKGNILERFSAQQFPDLHSELNLSSLELGDSALYFCASSVESGTGMYGYTFGSGTRLTVV.

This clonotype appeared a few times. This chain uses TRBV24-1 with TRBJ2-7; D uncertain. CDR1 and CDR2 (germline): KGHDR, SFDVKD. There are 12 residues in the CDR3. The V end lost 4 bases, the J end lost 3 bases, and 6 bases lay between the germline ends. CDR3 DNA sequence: TGTGCCACCAGTGAGGGCGGCTACGAGCAGTACTTC. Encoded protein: CATSEGGYEQYF.

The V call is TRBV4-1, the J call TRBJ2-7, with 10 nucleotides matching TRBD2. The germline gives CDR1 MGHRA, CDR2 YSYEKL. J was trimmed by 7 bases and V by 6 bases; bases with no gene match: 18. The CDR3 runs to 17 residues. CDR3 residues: CASRSGTSVVIQGEQYF. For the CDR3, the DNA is TGCGCCAGCAGATCCGGGACTAGCGTAGTCATCCAGGGAGAGCAGTACTTC.

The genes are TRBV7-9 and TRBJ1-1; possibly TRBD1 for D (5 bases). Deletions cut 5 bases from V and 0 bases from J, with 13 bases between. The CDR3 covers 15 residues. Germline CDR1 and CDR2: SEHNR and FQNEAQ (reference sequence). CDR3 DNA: TGTGCCAGCAGCCCGACGACAGAGATGAACACTGAAGCTTTCTTT. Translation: CASSPTTEMNTEAFF.

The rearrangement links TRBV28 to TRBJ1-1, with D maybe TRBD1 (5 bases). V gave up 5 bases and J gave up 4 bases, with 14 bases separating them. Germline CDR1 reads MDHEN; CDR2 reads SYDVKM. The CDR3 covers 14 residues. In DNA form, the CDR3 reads TGTGCCAGCAGTCAGGGAAAGTCGGGCACTGAAGCTTTCTTT. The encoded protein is CASSQGKSGTEAFF.

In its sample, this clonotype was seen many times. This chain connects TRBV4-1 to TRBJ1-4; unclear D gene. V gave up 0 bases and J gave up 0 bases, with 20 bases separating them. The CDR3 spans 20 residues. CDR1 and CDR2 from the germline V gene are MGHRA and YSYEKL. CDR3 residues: CASSQDLLEFFPATNEKLFF. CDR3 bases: TGCGCCAGCAGCCAAGATCTACTCGAATTTTTCCCTGCAACTAATGAAAAACTGTTTTTT.

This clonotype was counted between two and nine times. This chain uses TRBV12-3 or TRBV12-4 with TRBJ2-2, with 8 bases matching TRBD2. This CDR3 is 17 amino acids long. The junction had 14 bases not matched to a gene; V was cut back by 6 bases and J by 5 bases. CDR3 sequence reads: CASSYRPSSGLTGELFF. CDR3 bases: TGTGCCAGCAGCTACCGCCCTTCTAGCGGGCTGACCGGGGAGCTGTTTTTT.

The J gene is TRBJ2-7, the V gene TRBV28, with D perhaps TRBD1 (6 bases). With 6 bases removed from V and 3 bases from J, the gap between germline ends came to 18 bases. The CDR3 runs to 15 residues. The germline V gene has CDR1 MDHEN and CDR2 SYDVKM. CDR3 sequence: CASRPLLEGVYEQYF. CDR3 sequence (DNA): TGTGCCAGCAGACCCCTCCTCGAGGGGGTCTACGAGCAGTACTTC.

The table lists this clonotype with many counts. The CDR3 loop is CASSGEWETQYF. As DNA, the CDR3 is TGTGCCAGCAGCGGGGAGTGGGAGACCCAGTACTTC. The chain is built from TRBV9 and TRBJ2-5; possibly TRBD2 for D (5 bases). The CDR3 is made up of 12 amino acids. V was trimmed by 3 bases and J by 5 bases, leaving 8 bases between them. Germline CDR1 is SGDLS and CDR2 is YYNGEE.

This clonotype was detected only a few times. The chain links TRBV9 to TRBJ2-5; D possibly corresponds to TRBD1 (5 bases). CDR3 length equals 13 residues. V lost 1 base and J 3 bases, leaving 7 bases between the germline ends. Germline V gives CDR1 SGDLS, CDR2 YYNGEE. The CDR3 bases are TGTGCCAGCAGCGTACAGGGAAAAGAGACCCAGTACTTC. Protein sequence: CASSVQGKETQYF.

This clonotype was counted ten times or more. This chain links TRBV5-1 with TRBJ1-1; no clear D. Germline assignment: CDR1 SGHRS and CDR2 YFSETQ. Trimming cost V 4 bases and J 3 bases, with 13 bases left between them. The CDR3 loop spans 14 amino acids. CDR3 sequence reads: CASSPDLSDTEAFF. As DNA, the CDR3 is TGCGCCAGCAGCCCCGATCTCTCAGACACTGAAGCTTTCTTT. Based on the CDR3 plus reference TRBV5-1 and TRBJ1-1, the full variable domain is KAGVTQTPRYLIKTRGQQVTLSCSPISGHRSVSWYQQTPGQGLQFLFEYFSETQRNKGNFPGRFSGRQFSNSRSEMNVSTLELGDSALYLCASSPDLSDTEAFFGQGTRLTVV.

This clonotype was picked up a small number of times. This CDR3 is CASSQDFRVAGGLDEQFF. The DNA of the CDR3 is TGTGCCAGCAGCCAAGATTTCCGGGTGGCGGGAGGGTTAGATGAGCAGTTCTTC. The chain has TRBV3-1 and TRBJ2-1, with 9 nucleotides matching TRBD2. Germline V gives CDR1 LGHDT, CDR2 YNNKEL (reference sequence). J lost 8 bases, V lost 0 bases, and 14 bases had no gene match. The CDR3 runs 18 residues.

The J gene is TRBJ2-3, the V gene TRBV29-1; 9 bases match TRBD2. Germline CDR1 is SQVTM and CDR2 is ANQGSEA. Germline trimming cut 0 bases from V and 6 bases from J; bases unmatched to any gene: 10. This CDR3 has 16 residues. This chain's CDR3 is CSVEDYLAGRRDTQYF. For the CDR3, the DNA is TGCAGCGTTGAAGACTATCTAGCGGGAAGACGGGATACGCAGTATTTT.

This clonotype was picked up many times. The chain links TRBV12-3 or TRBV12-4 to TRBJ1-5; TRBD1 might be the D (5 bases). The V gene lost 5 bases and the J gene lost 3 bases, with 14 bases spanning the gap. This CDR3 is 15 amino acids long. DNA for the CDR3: TGTGCCAGCAGTCGGGTAGCAGGGCTCAATCAGCCCCAGCATTTT. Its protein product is CASSRVAGLNQPQHF.

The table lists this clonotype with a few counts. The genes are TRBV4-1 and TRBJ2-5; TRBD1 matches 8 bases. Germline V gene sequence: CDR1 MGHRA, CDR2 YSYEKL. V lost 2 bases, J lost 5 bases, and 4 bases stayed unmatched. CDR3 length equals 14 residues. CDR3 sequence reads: CASSQRQGTETQYF. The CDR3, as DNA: TGCGCCAGCAGCCAAAGACAGGGGACGGAGACCCAGTACTTC.